This T cell receptor (beta chain) was observed in a study of B cell selection in AIRE deficiency (dated by TCRdb to the late 2010s). Notes on the research overall: Researchers compared the TCRbeta repertoires of sorted blood CD4+ conventional T cells and regulatory T cells from AIRE-deficient patients with the corresponding repertoires from healthy controls. The TCR-sequenced cohort comprised about five AIRE-deficient APECED patients and about five healthy control donors.

For this clone: Its antigen is still unknown. There are no base qualities to consult, and no much larger clone falls within one base.

For sorting, regulatory T cells were defined as CD4+CD25hiCD127low/negative cells. The control samples were obtained from healthy donors who were not related to the patients. Sorting of Tconv and Treg cells intended for TCRbeta sequencing was performed on a FACSAria flow cytometer. Sorted cells were collected in 5-ml round-bottom polystyrene tubes, and dry cell pellets were stored frozen at -80 degrees C prior to sequencing. What the authors observed across the whole study: Shorter CDR3s were found in shared Treg sequences, reflecting a bias toward rearrangements containing few non-templated nucleotide insertions. Approximately 29% of the Treg TCRbeta sequences shared among healthy donors were detected in patient Tconv cells, suggesting that Treg-biased clones are diverted into the Tconv compartment. Of roughly 4,000 shared Treg TCRbeta sequences, around 31% were shared only among healthy donors and around 9% only among patients, suggesting less efficient Treg selection without AIRE. Sequencing covered only TCRbeta chains, and 36.6% of shared healthy-donor Treg sequences were also present in healthy Tconv, possibly due to differing TCRalpha chains. In terms of TCRBV gene usage, CDR3 length and TCR diversity, Tconv and Treg cells from AIRE-deficient patients looked similar to Tconv and Treg cells from healthy donors.

TCRbeta chain sequencing was performed with the immunoSEQ platform. The authors' analysis ran thus. When Treg repertoires were pooled, patients gave about 5.65x10^4 distinct TCRbeta sequences, while healthy donors gave about 1x10^5. Treg TCRbeta sequences found in two or more individuals were defined as public, and these public Treg TCRbeta sequences were then searched for in Tconv repertoires. To test for differences between groups, Mann-Whitney U tests with Bonferroni-Dunn correction were run in GraphPad Prism 7.03. TCRdb took over this immuneACCESS table, retaining in-frame rearrangements with V and J assigned. Such tables are incomplete; in checked studies, under half of the missing clones stem from an unresolved V gene, and the remainder is unexplained. That table supplies the V and J calls and clone size; D and trimming were determined from the DNA. The sample records about 22,000 clones, about 90% of which are singletons. About 1.5% of the sample is taken by the ten largest.

From a lookup of the germline V gene, CDR1 and CDR2 are SGDLS and YYNGEE. The CDR3 numbers 16 residues from cysteine through phenylalanine. The entry retains the CDR3 DNA only, 48 bases that are in frame from base 1. Cut back by 5 bases and 0 bases, the V and J ends lie 15 bases apart. The V and J genes are TRBV9 and TRBJ1-3; the D gene is unclear. This clonotype originated in a human donor in good health. The sequencing sample was made of CD4+CD25+ Tregs sorted from PBMCs. The DNA sequence is TGTGCCAGCAGTCCTATCGGACGGAACTCTGGAAACACCATATATTTT. This translates into CASSPIGRNSGNTIYF.